A selection of T cell receptor beta chains follows, all from one sample in a study of patients and donors after allogeneic stem cell transplantation. TCRdb used MiXCR to reprocess the RT-PCR reads, holding one entry per CDR3 protein. Of about 960,000 distinct CDR3 sequences in the sample, roughly 17% were seen once. Sequencing input: blood, either unsorted or a sorted T cell fraction (not recorded which). These receptor sequences come from a human donor who was either an allogeneic HSCT recipient or a stem cell or donor lymphocyte infusion donor (not recorded which). It is not recorded whose cells these are; they may come from a transplant donor. The CDR3 runs from the conserved cysteine through the conserved F or W. The order of the fields is J gene, clone size, V gene, D gene, CDR3 protein, CDR3 DNA. A D gene is named only where the DNA matches it firmly. Clone size, where shown, is once, few, many, or a class for clones that have expanded.

J gene: TRBJ2-7; clone size: many; V gene: TRBV12-3/TRBV12-4; D gene: .; CDR3 protein: CASRPGHSSYEQYF; CDR3 DNA: TGTGCCAGCAGGCCGGGACACTCCTCCTACGAGCAGTACTTC
J gene: TRBJ2-1; clone size: .; V gene: TRBV11-2; D gene: .; CDR3 protein: CASSLGQGGQFF; CDR3 DNA: TGTGCCAGCAGCTTAGGCCAGGGAGGGCAGTTCTTC
J gene: TRBJ2-1; clone size: .; V gene: TRBV7-6; D gene: TRBD2; CDR3 protein: CASSLGSSGSPGEQFF; CDR3 DNA: TGTGCCAGCAGCTTAGGGAGTAGCGGGAGTCCGGGGGAGCAGTTCTTC
J gene: TRBJ2-7; clone size: .; V gene: TRBV5-6; D gene: TRBD1; CDR3 protein: CASRKLQGAYEQYF; CDR3 DNA: TGTGCCAGCAGGAAATTACAGGGGGCCTACGAGCAGTACTTC
J gene: TRBJ1-1; clone size: many; V gene: TRBV15; D gene: .; CDR3 protein: CATSRAPNTEAFF; CDR3 DNA: TGTGCCACCAGCAGAGCACCGAACACTGAAGCTTTCTTT
J gene: TRBJ2-7; clone size: .; V gene: TRBV20-1; D gene: .; CDR3 protein: CSASHAARGSIDEQYF; CDR3 DNA: TGCAGTGCTAGCCATGCGGCGCGGGGCTCGATCGACGAGCAGTACTTC
J gene: TRBJ2-1; clone size: .; V gene: TRBV20-1; D gene: TRBD2; CDR3 protein: CSARLAGGNYEQFF; CDR3 DNA: TGCAGCGCTAGGTTAGCGGGGGGGAATTATGAGCAGTTCTTC
J gene: TRBJ1-2; clone size: .; V gene: TRBV29-1; D gene: .; CDR3 protein: CSVSRDAGYTF; CDR3 DNA: TGCAGCGTCTCCCGGGACGCAGGCTACACCTTC
J gene: TRBJ2-6; clone size: few; V gene: TRBV27; D gene: .; CDR3 protein: CASSPASSGANVLTF; CDR3 DNA: TGTGCCAGCAGTCCAGCTAGCTCTGGGGCCAACGTCCTGACTTTC
J gene: TRBJ2-1; clone size: few; V gene: TRBV7-3; D gene: .; CDR3 protein: CASSLNPRQGSIYNEQFF; CDR3 DNA: TGTGCCAGCAGCTTAAACCCCCGGCAGGGGTCGATTTACAATGAGCAGTTCTTC
J gene: TRBJ2-1; clone size: .; V gene: TRBV14; D gene: TRBD2; CDR3 protein: CASSQEYPSGTYSYNEQFF; CDR3 DNA: TGTGCCAGCAGCCAAGAATATCCTAGCGGGACTTACTCCTACAATGAGCAGTTCTTC
J gene: TRBJ2-3; clone size: once; V gene: TRBV11-1; D gene: .; CDR3 protein: CASSAELTRSSTDTQYF; CDR3 DNA: TGTGCCAGCAGCGCCGAACTTACCCGATCTAGCACAGATACGCAGTATTTT
J gene: TRBJ2-1; clone size: few; V gene: TRBV9; D gene: .; CDR3 protein: CASSVGDSYNEQFF; CDR3 DNA: TGTGCCAGCAGCGTAGGGGACTCCTACAATGAGCAGTTCTTC
J gene: TRBJ1-2; clone size: .; V gene: TRBV28; D gene: TRBD1; CDR3 protein: CASSSWDSLYGYTF; CDR3 DNA: TGTGCCAGCAGTTCCTGGGACAGCCTTTATGGCTACACCTTC
J gene: TRBJ2-3; clone size: few; V gene: TRBV19; D gene: .; CDR3 protein: CASSSRTRPPVLLGTDTQYF; CDR3 DNA: TGTGCCAGTAGTTCCCGGACTCGCCCCCCAGTCTTATTGGGCACAGATACGCAGTATTTT
J gene: TRBJ2-7; clone size: few; V gene: TRBV7-9; D gene: .; CDR3 protein: CASSLQEGFYEQYF; CDR3 DNA: TGTGCCAGCAGCTTGCAGGAGGGGTTTTACGAGCAGTACTTC
J gene: TRBJ2-1; clone size: few; V gene: TRBV6-1; D gene: .; CDR3 protein: CASSEARNRGTPTYNEQFF; CDR3 DNA: TGTGCCAGCAGTGAAGCGCGTAATCGCGGGACCCCTACCTACAATGAGCAGTTCTTC
J gene: TRBJ2-5; clone size: .; V gene: TRBV20-1; D gene: .; CDR3 protein: CSANWEETQYF; CDR3 DNA: TGCAGTGCTAACTGGGAAGAGACCCAGTACTTC